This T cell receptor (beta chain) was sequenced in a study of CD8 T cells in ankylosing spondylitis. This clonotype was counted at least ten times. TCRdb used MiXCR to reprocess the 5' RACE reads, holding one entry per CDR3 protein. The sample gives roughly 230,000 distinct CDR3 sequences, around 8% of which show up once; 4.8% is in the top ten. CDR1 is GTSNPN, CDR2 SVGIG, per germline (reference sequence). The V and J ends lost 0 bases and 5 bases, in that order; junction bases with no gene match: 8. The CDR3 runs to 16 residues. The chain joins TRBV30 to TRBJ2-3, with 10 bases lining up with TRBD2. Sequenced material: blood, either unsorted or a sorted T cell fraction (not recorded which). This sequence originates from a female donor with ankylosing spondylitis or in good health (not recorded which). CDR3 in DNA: TGTGCCTGGAGTGTAAGGCCGGCTAGCGGGAGAGATACGCAGTATTTT. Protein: CAWSVRPASGRDTQYF.